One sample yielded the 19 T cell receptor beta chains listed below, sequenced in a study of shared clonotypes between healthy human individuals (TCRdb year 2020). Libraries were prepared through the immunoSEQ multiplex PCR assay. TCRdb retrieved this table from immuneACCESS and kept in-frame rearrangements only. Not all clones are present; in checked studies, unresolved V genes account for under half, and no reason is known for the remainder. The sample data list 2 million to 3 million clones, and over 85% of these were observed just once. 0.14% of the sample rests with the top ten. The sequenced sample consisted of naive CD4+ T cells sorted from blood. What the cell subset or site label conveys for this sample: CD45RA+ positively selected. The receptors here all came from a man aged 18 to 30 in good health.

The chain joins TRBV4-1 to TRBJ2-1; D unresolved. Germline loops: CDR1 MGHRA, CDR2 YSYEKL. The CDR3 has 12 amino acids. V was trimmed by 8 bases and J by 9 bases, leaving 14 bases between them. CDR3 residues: CASRRHLGEQFF. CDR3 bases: TGCGCCAGCCGCCGCCACCTTGGTGAGCAGTTCTTC.

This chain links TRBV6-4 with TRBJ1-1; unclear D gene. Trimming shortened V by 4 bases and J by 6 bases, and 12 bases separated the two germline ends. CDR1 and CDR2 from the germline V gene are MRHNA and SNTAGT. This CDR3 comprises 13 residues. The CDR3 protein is CASSATGSAEAFF. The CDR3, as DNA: TGTGCCAGCAGTGCGACCGGGTCAGCTGAAGCTTTCTTT.

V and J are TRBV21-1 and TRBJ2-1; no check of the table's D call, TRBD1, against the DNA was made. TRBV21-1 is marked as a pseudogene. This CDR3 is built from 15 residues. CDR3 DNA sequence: TGTGCCAGCAGCAACCCCAGGGACAGATACAATGAGCAGTTCTTC. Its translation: CASSNPRDRYNEQFF.

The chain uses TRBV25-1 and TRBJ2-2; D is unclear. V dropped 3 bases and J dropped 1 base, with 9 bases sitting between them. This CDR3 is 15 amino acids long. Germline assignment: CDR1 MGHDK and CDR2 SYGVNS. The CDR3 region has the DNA TGTGCCAGCAGTGACTGGGCCTTGAACACCGGGGAGCTGTTTTTT. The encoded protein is CASSDWALNTGELFF.

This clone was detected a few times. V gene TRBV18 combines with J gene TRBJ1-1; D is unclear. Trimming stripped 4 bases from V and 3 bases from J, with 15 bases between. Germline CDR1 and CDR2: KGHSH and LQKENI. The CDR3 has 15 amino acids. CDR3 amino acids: CASSQRTGADTEAFF. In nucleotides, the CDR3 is TGTGCCAGCTCACAGCGGACGGGAGCGGACACTGAAGCTTTCTTT.

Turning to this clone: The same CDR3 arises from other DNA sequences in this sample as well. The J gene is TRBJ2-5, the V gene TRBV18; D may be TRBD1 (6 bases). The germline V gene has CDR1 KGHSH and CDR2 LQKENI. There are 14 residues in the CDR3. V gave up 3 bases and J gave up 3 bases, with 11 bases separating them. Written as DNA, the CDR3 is TGTGCCAGCTCACCTTGGCAGGGGAAAGAGACCCAGTACTTC. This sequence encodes CASSPWQGKETQYF.

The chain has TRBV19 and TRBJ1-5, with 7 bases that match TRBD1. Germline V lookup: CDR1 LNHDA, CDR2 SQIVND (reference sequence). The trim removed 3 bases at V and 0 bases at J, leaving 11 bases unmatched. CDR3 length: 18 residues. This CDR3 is CASSMQRGRFGSNQPQHF. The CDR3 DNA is TGTGCCAGTAGTATGCAGAGGGGGCGATTTGGTAGCAATCAGCCCCAGCATTTT. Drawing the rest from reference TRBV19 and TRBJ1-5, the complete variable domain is DGGITQSPKYLFRKEGQNVTLSCEQNLNHDAMYWYRQDPGQGLRLIYYSQIVNDFQKGDIAEGYSVSREKKESFPLTVTSAQKNPTAFYLCASSMQRGRFGSNQPQHFGDGTRLSIL.

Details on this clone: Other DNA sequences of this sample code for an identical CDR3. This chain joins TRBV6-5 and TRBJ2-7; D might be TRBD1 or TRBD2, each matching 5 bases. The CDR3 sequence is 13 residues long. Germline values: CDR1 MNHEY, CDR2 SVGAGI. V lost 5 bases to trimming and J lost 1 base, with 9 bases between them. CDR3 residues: CASSRDLSYEQYF. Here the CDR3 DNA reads TGTGCCAGCAGTCGGGACCTTTCCTACGAGCAGTACTTC.

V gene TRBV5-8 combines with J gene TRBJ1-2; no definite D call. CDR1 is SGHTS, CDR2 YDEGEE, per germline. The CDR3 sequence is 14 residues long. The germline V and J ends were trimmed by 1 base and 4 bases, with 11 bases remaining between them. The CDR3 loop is CASSLPVILYGYTF. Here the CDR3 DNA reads TGTGCCAGCAGCTTGCCAGTTATTCTCTATGGCTACACCTTC.

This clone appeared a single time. In nucleotides, the CDR3 is TGTGCCATCAGTAGGACTAGCGAACGAGAGACCCAGTACTTC. Its translation: CAISRTSERETQYF. The chain joins TRBV10-3 to TRBJ2-5; 9 bases map to TRBD2. CDR1 and CDR2 (germline): ENHRY, SYGVKD. This CDR3 contains 14 residues. J was trimmed by 4 bases and V by 5 bases; bases with no gene match: 5.

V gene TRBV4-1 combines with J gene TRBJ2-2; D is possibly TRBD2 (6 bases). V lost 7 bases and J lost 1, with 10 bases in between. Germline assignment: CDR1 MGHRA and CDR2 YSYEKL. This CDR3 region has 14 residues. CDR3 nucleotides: TGCGCCAGCACCTCCGGGGGGAACACCGGGGAGCTGTTTTTT. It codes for CASTSGGNTGELFF.

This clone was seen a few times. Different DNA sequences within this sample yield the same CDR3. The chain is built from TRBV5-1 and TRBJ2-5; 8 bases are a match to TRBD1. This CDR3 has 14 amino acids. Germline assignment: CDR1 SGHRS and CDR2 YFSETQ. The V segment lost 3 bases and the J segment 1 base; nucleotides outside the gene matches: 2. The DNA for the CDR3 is TGCGCCAGCAGCTCGGGACAGGCCCAAGAGACCCAGTACTTC. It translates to CASSSGQAQETQYF.

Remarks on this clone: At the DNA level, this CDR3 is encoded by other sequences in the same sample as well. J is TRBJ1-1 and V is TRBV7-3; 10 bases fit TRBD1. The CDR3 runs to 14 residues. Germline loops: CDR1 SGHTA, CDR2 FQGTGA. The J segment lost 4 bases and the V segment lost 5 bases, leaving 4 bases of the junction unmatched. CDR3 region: CASSRTGGSTEAFF. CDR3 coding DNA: TGTGCCAGCAGCCGGACAGGGGGAAGCACTGAAGCTTTCTTT.

The CDR3 DNA is TGCAGCGCCCTCTCGAACACTGAAGCTTTCTTT. Amino acid sequence: CSALSNTEAFF. The chain is built from TRBV29-1 and TRBJ1-1; no clear D gene. CDR3 length: 11 residues. V dropped 7 bases and J dropped 1 base, with 7 bases sitting between them. The V gene's germline CDR1 is SQVTM and CDR2 ANQGSEA.

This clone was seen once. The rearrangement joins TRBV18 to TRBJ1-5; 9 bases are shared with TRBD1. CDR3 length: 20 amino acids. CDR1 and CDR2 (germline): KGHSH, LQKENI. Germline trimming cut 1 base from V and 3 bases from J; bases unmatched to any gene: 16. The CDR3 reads CASSPRQKTGGARNNQPQHF. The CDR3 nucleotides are TGTGCCAGCTCACCACGACAAAAAACAGGGGGCGCGAGAAACAATCAGCCCCAGCATTTT.

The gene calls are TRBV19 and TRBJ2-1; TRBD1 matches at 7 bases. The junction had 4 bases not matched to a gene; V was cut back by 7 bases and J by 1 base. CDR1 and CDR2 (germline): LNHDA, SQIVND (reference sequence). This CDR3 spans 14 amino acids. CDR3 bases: TGTGCCAGTACCCGGGACAGATCCTACAATGAGCAGTTCTTC. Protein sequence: CASTRDRSYNEQFF. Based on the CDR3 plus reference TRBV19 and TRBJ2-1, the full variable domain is DGGITQSPKYLFRKEGQNVTLSCEQNLNHDAMYWYRQDPGQGLRLIYYSQIVNDFQKGDIAEGYSVSREKKESFPLTVTSAQKNPTAFYLCASTRDRSYNEQFFGPGTRLTVL.

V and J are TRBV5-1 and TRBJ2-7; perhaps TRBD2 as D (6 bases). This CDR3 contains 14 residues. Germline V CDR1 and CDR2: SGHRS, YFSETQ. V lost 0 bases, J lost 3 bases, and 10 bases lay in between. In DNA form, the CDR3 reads TGCGCCAGCAGCTTGGCGGACTATAGCTACGAGCAGTACTTC. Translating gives CASSLADYSYEQYF.

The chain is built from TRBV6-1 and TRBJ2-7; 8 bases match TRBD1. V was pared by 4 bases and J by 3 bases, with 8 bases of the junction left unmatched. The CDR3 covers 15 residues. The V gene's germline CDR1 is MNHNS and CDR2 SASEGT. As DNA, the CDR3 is TGTGCCAGCAGTGCCTTCACTGGACAGGGCTACGAGCAGTACTTC. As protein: CASSAFTGQGYEQYF.

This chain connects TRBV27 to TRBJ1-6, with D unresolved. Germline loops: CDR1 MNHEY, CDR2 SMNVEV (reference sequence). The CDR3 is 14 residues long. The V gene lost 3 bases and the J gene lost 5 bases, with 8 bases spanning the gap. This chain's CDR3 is CASSFERDNSPLHF. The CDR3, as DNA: TGTGCCAGCAGTTTTGAAAGGGATAATTCACCCCTCCACTTT.